This is a list of T cell receptor beta chains from one sample in a study of PD-1 blockade in classical Hodgkin lymphoma. Some clones are missing from TCRdb's copy, which holds only in-frame ones; the method was immunoSEQ multiplex PCR. The table includes about 99,000 clones, 75% to 85% detected once. The specimen was peripheral blood mononuclear cells (PBMCs), collected before the second cycle of nivolumab. These receptor sequences come from a human donor with classical Hodgkin lymphoma. CDR3s include the opening cysteine and the closing phenylalanine or tryptophan. The order of the fields is J gene, V gene, CDR3 protein.

TRBJ2-7 TRBV2 CASSEQGPSNEQYF
TRBJ1-5 TRBV6-5 CASRGQGGSDQPQHF
TRBJ2-1 TRBV5-1 CASSLGTGIIEQFF
TRBJ2-3 TRBV7-6 CASSLIASSGTSTDTQYF
TRBJ2-1 TRBV11-2 CASSLDYETRNLNEQFF
TRBJ2-7 TRBV7-5 CVRSSLAGSSYEQYF
TRBJ1-5 TRBV6-5 CASSSKGINQPQHF
TRBJ2-2 TRBV19 CASSTTGVSAGELFF
TRBJ1-1 TRBV7-9 CASSSGQGEAFF
TRBJ2-1 TRBV6-6 CASTWGSEQFF
TRBJ1-2 TRBV6-5 CASSYSAGDGYTF
TRBJ2-2 TRBV5-6 CASSLVARPGELFF
TRBJ2-5 TRBV5-1 CASSLGQIQETQYF
TRBJ2-4 TRBV7-5 CVRSLTVLGGKNIQYF
TRBJ2-2 TRBV4-2 CASSQGLAVGTGELFF
TRBJ2-2 TRBV4-2 CASSLLGGPNTGELFF
TRBJ1-2 TRBV6-6 CASTTGTDYGYTF
TRBJ2-3 TRBV19 CASRGGRAHGTDTQYF